A selection of T cell receptor beta chains follows, all from one sample in a study of blood T cell repertoires in COVID-19. Sequenced by immunoSEQ multiplex PCR; TCRdb stores in-frame clones only, minus some. The repertoire holds roughly 52,000 clones, roughly 90% seen once, with 8.5% in the top ten. The sequencing sample was made of peripheral blood. The receptors originated from a man in his sixties with active COVID-19. Both conserved end residues are part of each CDR3. D genes are given only for firm matches. Some rows have no size entry. The others give once, few or many, or a class for an expanded clone.

v_call: TRBV12-3/TRBV12-4; j_call: TRBJ2-1; clone_size: NA; d_call: NA; cdr3_aa: CASTHNEQFF; cdr3_nt: TGTGCCAGCACTCACAATGAGCAGTTCTTC
v_call: TRBV5-8; j_call: TRBJ2-1; clone_size: NA; d_call: TRBD2; cdr3_aa: CASSLGLAGVVDEQFF; cdr3_nt: TGTGCCAGCAGCTTGGGACTAGCGGGAGTGGTTGATGAGCAGTTCTTC
v_call: TRBV29-1; j_call: TRBJ1-4; clone_size: NA; d_call: TRBD1; cdr3_aa: CSVRTGGGEKLFF; cdr3_nt: TGCAGCGTTAGGACAGGGGGGGGAGAAAAACTGTTTTTT
v_call: TRBV7-9; j_call: TRBJ1-1; clone_size: NA; d_call: TRBD1; cdr3_aa: CASSLDLFGTGDTEAFF; cdr3_nt: TGTGCCAGCAGCTTAGACCTGTTTGGGACAGGGGACACTGAAGCTTTCTTT
v_call: TRBV13; j_call: TRBJ2-5; clone_size: NA; d_call: TRBD2; cdr3_aa: CASSSPPTSGSWETQYF; cdr3_nt: TGTGCCAGCAGCTCTCCGCCGACTAGCGGGAGTTGGGAGACCCAGTACTTC
v_call: TRBV7-9; j_call: TRBJ2-5; clone_size: NA; d_call: NA; cdr3_aa: CASSFDSDQETQYF; cdr3_nt: TGTGCCAGCAGCTTCGACTCAGATCAAGAGACCCAGTACTTC
v_call: TRBV6-2/TRBV6-3; j_call: TRBJ2-1; clone_size: NA; d_call: TRBD2; cdr3_aa: CASSYRTSGYNEQFF; cdr3_nt: TGTGCCAGCAGTTACCGGACTAGCGGATACAATGAGCAGTTCTTC
v_call: TRBV5-1; j_call: TRBJ2-1; clone_size: once; d_call: TRBD2; cdr3_aa: CASSLLGTSGNHEQFF; cdr3_nt: TGCGCCAGCAGCTTGCTAGGGACTAGCGGGAACCATGAGCAGTTCTTC
v_call: TRBV9; j_call: TRBJ2-7; clone_size: NA; d_call: TRBD2; cdr3_aa: CASSASGSPSYEQYF; cdr3_nt: TGTGCCAGCAGCGCCAGCGGGAGCCCTTCCTACGAGCAGTACTTC
v_call: TRBV11-2; j_call: TRBJ2-5; clone_size: NA; d_call: NA; cdr3_aa: CASLRGGSWEETQYF; cdr3_nt: TGTGCCAGCCTCCGAGGAGGGAGTTGGGAGGAGACCCAGTACTTC
v_call: TRBV14; j_call: TRBJ2-7; clone_size: NA; d_call: NA; cdr3_aa: CASSQELAVSYEQYF; cdr3_nt: TGTGCCAGCAGCCAAGAACTGGCGGTCTCCTACGAGCAGTACTTC
v_call: TRBV5-1; j_call: TRBJ2-1; clone_size: NA; d_call: TRBD2; cdr3_aa: CASRSSSGVSYNEQFF; cdr3_nt: TGCGCCAGCAGATCCTCTAGCGGGGTCTCCTACAATGAGCAGTTCTTC
v_call: TRBV30; j_call: TRBJ2-4; clone_size: NA; d_call: TRBD2; cdr3_aa: CACNIAGGENIQYF; cdr3_nt: TGTGCCTGTAACATAGCGGGAGGGGAAAACATTCAGTACTTC
v_call: TRBV19; j_call: TRBJ2-3; clone_size: NA; d_call: NA; cdr3_aa: CASSIAASRSTDTQYF; cdr3_nt: TGTGCCAGTAGTATAGCGGCTAGCCGAAGCACAGATACGCAGTATTTT
v_call: TRBV11-3; j_call: TRBJ2-4; clone_size: once; d_call: TRBD1; cdr3_aa: CASSPRTGADIQYF; cdr3_nt: TGTGCCAGCAGCCCTAGGACAGGGGCGGACATTCAGTACTTC
v_call: TRBV3-1/TRBV3-2; j_call: TRBJ2-7; clone_size: NA; d_call: TRBD1; cdr3_aa: CASSPGQGADEQYF; cdr3_nt: TGTGCCAGCAGTCCGGGACAGGGGGCCGACGAGCAGTACTTC
v_call: TRBV2; j_call: TRBJ2-7; clone_size: NA; d_call: TRBD2; cdr3_aa: CASVSGYSYEQYF; cdr3_nt: TGTGCCAGCGTTAGCGGGTACTCCTACGAGCAGTACTTC
v_call: TRBV20-1; j_call: TRBJ1-5; clone_size: NA; d_call: TRBD1; cdr3_aa: CSASGQGGSNQPQHF; cdr3_nt: TGCAGTGCTAGTGGACAGGGGGGTAGCAATCAGCCCCAGCATTTT
v_call: TRBV29-1; j_call: TRBJ2-1; clone_size: NA; d_call: TRBD2; cdr3_aa: CSVGGIIGLAGVYNEQFF; cdr3_nt: TGCAGCGTTGGGGGAATAATAGGACTAGCGGGGGTCTACAATGAGCAGTTCTTC
v_call: TRBV7-8; j_call: TRBJ2-7; clone_size: once; d_call: NA; cdr3_aa: CASSPWTDYEQYF; cdr3_nt: TGTGCCAGCAGCCCATGGACAGACTACGAGCAGTACTTC
v_call: TRBV19; j_call: TRBJ1-5; clone_size: once; d_call: TRBD1; cdr3_aa: CASRRKGRQGEGTQHF; cdr3_nt: TGTGCCAGTAGGAGAAAAGGAAGACAGGGCGAGGGGACCCAGCATTTT
v_call: TRBV27; j_call: TRBJ1-2; clone_size: few; d_call: TRBD1; cdr3_aa: CASSSSSTGDGYTF; cdr3_nt: TGTGCCAGCAGTTCCTCATCGACAGGGGATGGCTACACCTTC
v_call: TRBV21-1; j_call: TRBJ1-5; clone_size: NA; d_call: NA; cdr3_aa: CASTPRVANQPQHF; cdr3_nt: TGTGCCAGCACCCCACGGGTCGCGAATCAGCCCCAGCATTTT
v_call: TRBV4-1; j_call: TRBJ2-1; clone_size: NA; d_call: TRBD2; cdr3_aa: CASSQGVASGASYNEQFF; cdr3_nt: TGCGCCAGCAGCCAAGGCGTGGCTAGCGGGGCCTCCTACAATGAGCAGTTCTTC
v_call: TRBV3-1/TRBV3-2; j_call: TRBJ2-7; clone_size: NA; d_call: NA; cdr3_aa: CASSQVEASYEQYF; cdr3_nt: TGTGCCAGCAGCCAAGTCGAAGCCTCCTACGAGCAGTACTTC
v_call: TRBV9; j_call: TRBJ2-4; clone_size: NA; d_call: TRBD1; cdr3_aa: CASSVGVGTANIQYF; cdr3_nt: TGTGCCAGCAGCGTAGGTGTCGGGACAGCTAACATTCAGTACTTC
v_call: TRBV7-3; j_call: TRBJ2-3; clone_size: NA; d_call: TRBD2; cdr3_aa: CASSSLGTSGTDTQYF; cdr3_nt: TGTGCCAGCAGCTCCCTTGGGACTAGCGGCACAGATACGCAGTATTTT
v_call: TRBV19; j_call: TRBJ2-4; clone_size: NA; d_call: NA; cdr3_aa: CASSIAGLGKNIQYF; cdr3_nt: TGTGCCAGTAGTATAGCCGGACTGGGTAAAAACATTCAGTACTTC
v_call: TRBV7-8; j_call: TRBJ2-7; clone_size: NA; d_call: TRBD2; cdr3_aa: CASSLGGTSEYEQYF; cdr3_nt: TGTGCCAGCAGCTTGGGGGGGACTAGTGAATACGAGCAGTACTTC
v_call: TRBV6-6; j_call: TRBJ2-7; clone_size: NA; d_call: NA; cdr3_aa: CASREGNYEQYF; cdr3_nt: TGTGCCAGCAGGGAGGGAAACTACGAGCAGTACTTC
v_call: TRBV19; j_call: TRBJ1-2; clone_size: NA; d_call: NA; cdr3_aa: CASSIGDNNYGYTF; cdr3_nt: TGTGCCAGTAGTATAGGGGACAACAACTATGGCTACACCTTC